These T cell receptor beta chains were read from a single sample in a study of cytomegalovirus exposure and HLA in healthy donors. Libraries were prepared by immunoSEQ multiplex PCR; TCRdb keeps only in-frame clonotypes and omits some of them. The sample yields about 160,000 clones, roughly 80% seen once. Sequenced: PBMCs. The receptors here all came from a young woman in good health and CMV-seronegative. CDR3s include the opening cysteine and the closing phenylalanine or tryptophan. Fields, in order: V gene, CDR3 protein.

TRBV7-2 CASSDPGQVEKLFF
TRBV18 CASSPTSGGPANEQFF
TRBV4-1 CASSQGPGWITYEQYF
TRBV2 CASRATSGASYEQYF
TRBV14 CASSQGRNRGLDEQYF
TRBV9 CASSADRGGGGYTF
TRBV13 CASRLRGGNTIYF
TRBV18 CASSPFQGVLEDTEAFF
TRBV7-8 CASSHILSGQAYNEQFF
TRBV6-5 CASMTGGNTEAFF
TRBV5-1 CASSPRTNEQFF
TRBV19 CASSMGLAPSNEQFF
TRBV5-4 CASSPGGPRTSVDTQYF
TRBV5-1 CASSSLSNRGGTEAFF
TRBV14 CASSQEMGGYGYTF
TRBV6-5 CASSPGGLLRAFF
TRBV28 CASSSPSTGPNEKLFF
TRBV6-1 CASGTGRGGNQPQHF
TRBV5-1 CASSLEGTAYEQYF
TRBV5-4 CASSFLLNTEAFF
TRBV21-1 CASPDGEVMNTEAFF
TRBV5-4 CASSLGTGGLKEQYF
TRBV7-8 CASRSAGQSNYGYTF
TRBV2 CASSEVQVSYEQYF
TRBV7-2 CASTFGTGEPITPLHF
TRBV13 CASRVRDTSYEQYF
TRBV6-1 CASISVSGNTIYF
TRBV13 CASSRGLDEAFF
TRBV5-1 CASSLSGVNTEAFF
TRBV13 CASSTRTSGRIYTGELFF
TRBV2 CASTQDRGGTDTQYF
TRBV2 CASSEGYSPKYF
TRBV5-1 CASSLRQGPDTQYF
TRBV9 CASSVGSSYQPQHF
TRBV18 CASSRDRGNSPLHF
TRBV7-6 CASSPRVNSPLHF
TRBV6-5 CASRGSGGASRMFF
TRBV2 CASSVLNEQFF
TRBV10-2 CASSDLQGLYEQYF
TRBV9 CASSVAAGGPGSYNEQFF